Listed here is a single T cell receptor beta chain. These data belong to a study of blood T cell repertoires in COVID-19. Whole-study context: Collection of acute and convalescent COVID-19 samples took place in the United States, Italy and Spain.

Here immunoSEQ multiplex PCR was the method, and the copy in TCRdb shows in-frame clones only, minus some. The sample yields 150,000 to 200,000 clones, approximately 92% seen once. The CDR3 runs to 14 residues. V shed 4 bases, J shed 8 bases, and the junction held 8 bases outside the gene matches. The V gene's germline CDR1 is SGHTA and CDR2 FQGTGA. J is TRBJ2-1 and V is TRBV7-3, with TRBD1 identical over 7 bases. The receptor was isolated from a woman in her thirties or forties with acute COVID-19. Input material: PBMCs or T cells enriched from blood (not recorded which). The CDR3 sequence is CASSSTGSGDEQFF. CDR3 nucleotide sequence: TGTGCCAGCAGCTCGACAGGGAGCGGCGATGAGCAGTTCTTC.